This passage covers 26 T cell receptor beta chains from one sample sequenced in a study of CD4 T cells in relation to SARS-CoV-2 and coronaviruses. Their antigen targets remain unknown. Before the COVID-19 pandemic, during about 2011-2019, CD4+ T cells were taken from unexposed donors. After more than eight days of culture, CD4+ T cells were isolated. Assay: immunoSEQ multiplex PCR; the TCRdb copy retains only in-frame clones and omits some. Of around 22,000 clones in the sample, around four fifths were seen once. The sequenced sample consisted of CD4+ T cells from PBMCs, cultured in vitro. These receptors all stem from a human donor in good health.

V and J are TRBV5-1 and TRBJ2-7; possibly TRBD1 for D (5 bases). The V gene's germline CDR1 is SGHRS and CDR2 YFSETQ. This CDR3 has 14 residues. V gave up 2 bases and J gave up 4 bases, with 13 bases separating them. The CDR3 DNA is TGCGCCAGCAGCTTTACTCGTAAGGGGTACGAGCAGTACTTC. Translated: CASSFTRKGYEQYF.

As for this clone: Other nucleotide sequences in the sample specify the same CDR3. This chain joins TRBV9 and TRBJ2-5, with D hard to call. CDR1 SGDLS and CDR2 YYNGEE come from the germline V gene. The CDR3 is 11 amino acids. Trimming removed 4 bases at V and 3 bases at J, with 4 bases between. This CDR3 is CASSREETQYF. The DNA for the CDR3 is TGTGCCAGCAGCCGAGAAGAGACCCAGTACTTC.

The V gene is TRBV4-2, the J gene TRBJ2-1; perhaps TRBD2 as D (6 bases). CDR3 length: 15 amino acids. The V gene's germline CDR1 is LGHNA and CDR2 YNFKEQ. V gave up 0 bases and J gave up 12 bases, with 18 bases separating them. The CDR3 here is CASSQDGGQGDAQFF. In DNA form, the CDR3 reads TGTGCCAGCAGCCAAGATGGAGGGCAGGGTGATGCGCAGTTCTTC.

The V and J genes are TRBV7-8 and TRBJ1-5; D may be TRBD1 (6 bases). Trimming pared 6 bases from V and 5 bases from J, leaving 17 bases between. The germline CDR1 and CDR2 sequences are SGHVS and FQNEAQ. The CDR3 is 15 amino acids. CDR3 sequence (DNA): TGTGCCAGCAGTTATAAGCCAAGGGGGGATCAGCCCCAGCATTTT. It codes for CASSYKPRGDQPQHF.

The chain uses TRBV19 and TRBJ2-1; 7 bases are a match to TRBD1. V shed 6 bases, J shed 4 bases, and the junction held 6 bases outside the gene matches. Germline V gene data show CDR1 as LNHDA and CDR2 as SQIVND (reference sequence). This CDR3 has 14 amino acids. The CDR3 DNA is TGTGCCAGTAGCCCCATACAGGGGTACAATGAGCAGTTCTTC. It specifies CASSPIQGYNEQFF.

This chain connects TRBV10-3 to TRBJ2-7; D is perhaps TRBD1 or TRBD2 (5 bases each). Trimming removed 5 bases at V and 3 bases at J, with 17 bases between. In germline, CDR1 is ENHRY, CDR2 SYGVKD. This CDR3 has 15 residues. The CDR3 loop is CAISFPGRGIYEQYF. The DNA for the CDR3 is TGTGCCATCAGTTTCCCGGGACGGGGAATCTACGAGCAGTACTTC.

This chain uses TRBV11-3 with TRBJ2-2; 7 bases align to TRBD1. Germline CDR1 SGHNT, CDR2 YENEEA. After removal of 4 bases from V and 5 bases from J, the junction contained 7 bases not matched to a gene. The CDR3 consists of 15 residues. The DNA for the CDR3 is TGTGCCAGCAGCTCCGGGACACAGGGGACCGGGGAGCTGTTTTTT. Protein sequence: CASSSGTQGTGELFF. The full variable domain, in which reference TRBV11-3 and TRBJ2-2 provide the parts outside the CDR3, is EAGVVQSPRYKIIEKKQPVAFWCNPISGHNTLYWYLQNLGQGPELLIRYENEEAVDDSQLPKDRFSAERLKGVDSTLKIQPAELGDSAVYLCASSSGTQGTGELFFGEGSRLTVL.

This sequence joins TRBV29-1 and TRBJ1-1; 7 bases line up with TRBD1. Germline V gene data show CDR1 as SQVTM and CDR2 as ANQGSEA. CDR3 length: 12 residues. Unmatched junction bases numbered 1, after V lost 5 bases and J lost 1 base. CDR3 nucleotide sequence: TGCAGCGTTTGGGACAGGAACACTGAAGCTTTCTTT. As protein: CSVWDRNTEAFF.

The chain recombines TRBV6-5 with TRBJ1-5; D perhaps matches TRBD1 (5 bases). Trimming stripped 8 bases from V and 5 bases from J, with 10 bases between. This CDR3 region has 12 residues. CDR1 is MNHEY and CDR2 is SVGAGI in the germline V gene. The CDR3 reads CASGDGDQPQHF. CDR3 nucleotide sequence: TGTGCCAGCGGGGACGGAGATCAGCCCCAGCATTTT.

By share, this clone ranks as medium-sized. CDR3 in DNA: TGTGCCAGCAGCCAAGTTGTGACTGACCCCTACGAGCAGTACTTC. Translation gives CASSQVVTDPYEQYF. V is TRBV3-1 (or the pseudogene TRBV3-2) and J is TRBJ2-7, with unresolved D. The V end lost 1 base, the J end lost 2 bases, and 12 bases lay between the germline ends. The CDR3 has 15 residues. Germline V gene lookup returns CDR1 LGHDT and CDR2 YNNKEL (reference sequence).

This clone appeared a single time. V usage is TRBV20-1 and J usage is TRBJ2-7, with 9 bases matching TRBD1. Trimming cost V 6 bases and J 10 bases; bases outside gene matches: 7. CDR1 DFQATT and CDR2 SNEGSKA come from the germline V gene (reference sequence). The CDR3 loop spans 11 amino acids. CDR3 DNA: TGCAGTGCGAGACTGACAGGGGGTCAGTACTTC. Its translation is CSARLTGGQYF.

The chain recombines TRBV4-2 with TRBJ2-1; 7 bases line up with TRBD2. The CDR3 covers 16 residues. The germline V gene encodes CDR1 LGHNA and CDR2 YNFKEQ. The J segment lost 0 bases and the V segment lost 1 base, leaving 3 bases of the junction unmatched. CDR3: CASSQAWTSSYNEQFF. CDR3 nucleotide sequence: TGTGCCAGCAGCCAAGCTTGGACTAGCTCCTACAATGAGCAGTTCTTC.

As to this clone: Other nucleotide sequences from this sample produce the same CDR3. The chain uses TRBV19 and TRBJ2-2, with D possibly TRBD2 on 6 matching bases. Germline loops: CDR1 LNHDA, CDR2 SQIVND (reference sequence). V was shortened by 2 bases and J by 2 bases, with 12 bases between the two germline ends. This CDR3 has 16 amino acids. CDR3 protein: CASSIYRGGNTGELFF. CDR3 bases: TGTGCCAGTAGTATATACCGGGGAGGAAACACCGGGGAGCTGTTTTTT. Combining the CDR3 with reference TRBV19 and TRBJ2-2 gives the whole variable domain DGGITQSPKYLFRKEGQNVTLSCEQNLNHDAMYWYRQDPGQGLRLIYYSQIVNDFQKGDIAEGYSVSREKKESFPLTVTSAQKNPTAFYLCASSIYRGGNTGELFFGEGSRLTVL.

The chain employs TRBV5-1 and TRBJ2-2, with 7 bases aligning to TRBD2. Germline CDR1 is SGHRS and CDR2 is YFSETQ. J gave up 2 bases and V 6 bases, and 22 bases lay outside the gene matches. The CDR3 spans 20 residues. CDR3 sequence: CASTTELRWGGRYNTGELFF. In DNA, the CDR3 is TGCGCCAGCACCACTGAACTCCGGTGGGGAGGGAGGTACAACACCGGGGAGCTGTTTTTT.

J is TRBJ1-2 and V is TRBV30; the D gene is possibly TRBD1 (5 bases). This CDR3 has 14 residues. CDR1 and CDR2 from the germline V gene are GTSNPN and SVGIG (reference sequence). V gave up 3 bases and J gave up 7 bases, with 18 bases separating them. In DNA form, the CDR3 reads TGTGCCTGGAGAGGGCAGGGCCATTCTTCTGGCTACACCTTC. This gives the protein CAWRGQGHSSGYTF.

V usage is TRBV4-2 and J usage is TRBJ2-2, with D tentatively TRBD2 (6 bases). With 0 bases removed from V and 3 bases from J, the gap between germline ends came to 17 bases. In germline, CDR1 is LGHNA, CDR2 YNFKEQ. CDR3 size: 18 residues. The CDR3 reads CASSQDYTSPGDTGELFF. The CDR3 DNA reads TGTGCCAGCAGCCAAGATTACACCTCCCCGGGGGACACCGGGGAGCTGTTTTTT.

This clone was counted only a few times. The CDR3 DNA reads TGCGCCAGCAGCTCCGCTCATGGCCGTAACACCGGGGAGCTGTTTTTT. Translating it yields CASSSAHGRNTGELFF. V usage is TRBV5-1 and J usage is TRBJ2-2; the D is unclear. V was clipped by 3 bases and J by 2 bases, with 14 bases between them. The germline V gene has CDR1 SGHRS and CDR2 YFSETQ. The CDR3 is 16 residues long.

The chain recombines TRBV7-9 with TRBJ1-1; D gene ambiguous. Germline lookup yields CDR1 SEHNR and CDR2 FQNEAQ (reference sequence). Trimming removed 5 bases at V and 3 bases at J, with 10 bases between. The CDR3 consists of 13 residues. The CDR3 nucleotides read TGTGCCAGCAGCATTAGATGGGACACTGAAGCTTTCTTT. Translation gives CASSIRWDTEAFF.

In its sample, this clone was seen once. This chain links TRBV11-2 with TRBJ2-7, with unresolved D. V lost 1 base and J lost 7, with 14 bases in between. The CDR3 spans 14 residues. CDR1 and CDR2 (germline): SGHAT, FQNNGV. CDR3 nucleotide sequence: TGTGCCAGCAGCTTAGGTGTCCCAGGACGAGAGCAGTACTTC. This translates into CASSLGVPGREQYF. The variable domain in full, with the rest retrieved from reference TRBV11-2 and TRBJ2-7, is EAGVAQSPRYKIIEKRQSVAFWCNPISGHATLYWYQQILGQGPKLLIQFQNNGVVDDSQLPKDRFSAERLKGVDSTLKIQPAKLEDSAVYLCASSLGVPGREQYFGPGTRLTVT.

The chain couples TRBV11-2 to TRBJ2-3; D is perhaps TRBD2 (7 bases). The CDR3 runs 15 residues. Trimming removed 2 bases from V and 3 bases from J, with 12 bases in between. Germline V lookup: CDR1 SGHAT, CDR2 FQNNGV. CDR3 sequence: CASSLWGGWTDTQYF. Written as DNA, the CDR3 is TGTGCCAGCAGCTTATGGGGGGGCTGGACAGATACGCAGTATTTT.

This chain joins TRBV6-1 and TRBJ1-5; D uncertain. Germline CDR1 reads MNHNS; CDR2 reads SASEGT. V was clipped by 1 base and J by 7 bases, with 11 bases between them. CDR3 size: 14 residues. The CDR3: CASSEDPGWQPQHF. The CDR3 region has the DNA TGTGCCAGCAGTGAAGACCCGGGTTGGCAGCCCCAGCATTTT.

J is TRBJ1-1 and V is TRBV7-3; 7 bases agree with TRBD1. With V trimmed by 5 bases and J by 0 bases, 15 bases remained unmatched. This CDR3 has 18 amino acids. Germline-derived CDR1 and CDR2 are SGHTA and FQGTGA. The CDR3 loop is CASSRGHRDSLMNTEAFF. For the CDR3, the DNA is TGTGCCAGCAGCCGTGGGCATCGGGACAGCCTCATGAACACTGAAGCTTTCTTT. The variable domain in full, completed from reference TRBV7-3 and TRBJ1-1, reads GAGVSQTPSNKVTEKGKYVELRCDPISGHTALYWYRQSLGQGPEFLIYFQGTGAADDSGLPNDRFFAVRPEGSVSTLKIQRTERGDSAVYLCASSRGHRDSLMNTEAFFGQGTRLTVV.

The chain links TRBV18 to TRBJ1-1; a weak D match, TRBD1 (6 bases). V dropped 2 bases and J dropped 4 bases, with 17 bases sitting between them. CDR1 and CDR2 (germline): KGHSH, LQKENI. CDR3 length equals 16 residues. The CDR3 DNA sequence: TGTGCCAGCTCACCAAAGGGGGGGGCAGGGCGCACTGAAGCTTTCTTT. Amino acids: CASSPKGGAGRTEAFF.

This clone was observed once. CDR3 DNA sequence: TGTGCCAGCAGTGAAAGGGGTCAGCCCCAGCATTTT. It specifies CASSERGQPQHF. The V and J genes are TRBV6-1 and TRBJ1-5; possible D gene TRBD1, 5 bases. There are 12 residues in the CDR3. The germline V gene has CDR1 MNHNS and CDR2 SASEGT. Trimming cost V 2 bases and J 6 bases, with 5 bases left between them.

The count of this clone is one. The chain recombines TRBV19 with TRBJ2-1; no clear D. This CDR3 spans 16 amino acids. V lost 5 bases to trimming and J lost 4 bases, with 18 bases between them. CDR1 LNHDA and CDR2 SQIVND come from the germline V gene (reference sequence). CDR3 sequence reads: CASSVTAYITYNEQFF. For the CDR3, the DNA is TGTGCCAGTAGTGTCACTGCCTATATTACGTACAATGAGCAGTTCTTC.

This clone was seen only a few times. The genes are TRBV10-3 and TRBJ1-5, with a possible D match to TRBD1 (6 bases). Trimming pared 9 bases from V and 1 base from J, leaving 10 bases between. CDR3 length equals 13 residues. Germline V gives CDR1 ENHRY, CDR2 SYGVKD. The CDR3 bases are TGTGCCATACAGGGTGTGAGCAATCAGCCCCAGCATTTT. It specifies CAIQGVSNQPQHF.